This is a list of T cell receptor beta chains from one sample in a study of blood T cells in healthy people across ages. TCRdb redid the calling of the 5' RACE reads with MiXCR, one entry per CDR3 protein. The sample includes about a million distinct CDR3 sequences, approximately 50% of them seen just once. Sequenced material: blood. The receptors come from an older woman in good health. Each CDR3 is given with its conserved first and last residue. The order of the fields is V gene, CDR3 length, D gene, J gene, clone size, CDR3 protein, CDR3 DNA. The D gene is left open where the match is weak. Not every row has a clone size; where given, it reads once, few, many or a size class.

v_call: TRBV5-1
cdr3_length: 15
d_call: .
j_call: TRBJ2-1
clone_size: .
cdr3_aa: CASRPAPKSYNEQFF
cdr3_nt: TGCGCCAGCAGACCGGCCCCTAAATCCTACAATGAGCAGTTCTTC

v_call: TRBV7-9
cdr3_length: 16
d_call: TRBD2
j_call: TRBJ2-1
clone_size: .
cdr3_aa: CASSSWGLAGVNEQFF
cdr3_nt: TGTGCCAGCAGCTCCTGGGGACTAGCGGGAGTCAATGAGCAGTTCTTC

v_call: TRBV15
cdr3_length: 12
d_call: .
j_call: TRBJ2-5
clone_size: few
cdr3_aa: CATSRVGNPQYF
cdr3_nt: TGTGCCACCAGCAGGGTCGGTAACCCCCAGTACTTC

v_call: TRBV5-6
cdr3_length: 16
d_call: TRBD1
j_call: TRBJ1-5
clone_size: once
cdr3_aa: CASSYGTGEGNQPQHF
cdr3_nt: TGTGCCAGCAGCTACGGGACAGGGGAGGGCAATCAGCCCCAGCATTTT

v_call: TRBV29-1
cdr3_length: 19
d_call: TRBD2
j_call: TRBJ2-3
clone_size: few
cdr3_aa: CWGRYPTYWREEETDTQYF
cdr3_nt: TGCTGGGGTAGGTACCCGACCTATTGGCGGGAGGAAGAAACAGATACGCAGTATTTT

v_call: TRBV12-3/TRBV12-4
cdr3_length: 13
d_call: .
j_call: TRBJ1-1
clone_size: .
cdr3_aa: CASSFRPDTEAFF
cdr3_nt: TGTGCCAGCAGTTTTAGGCCAGACACTGAAGCTTTCTTT

v_call: TRBV29-1
cdr3_length: 15
d_call: TRBD1
j_call: TRBJ2-3
clone_size: few
cdr3_aa: CSVVFLGQGTDTQYF
cdr3_nt: TGCAGCGTTGTTTTTTTGGGACAGGGCACAGATACGCAGTATTTT

v_call: TRBV28
cdr3_length: 15
d_call: TRBD2
j_call: TRBJ2-7
clone_size: few
cdr3_aa: CASSFREVRPYEQYF
cdr3_nt: TGTGCCAGCAGTTTCCGGGAGGTTCGACCCTACGAGCAGTACTTC

v_call: TRBV15
cdr3_length: 15
d_call: TRBD2
j_call: TRBJ2-7
clone_size: few
cdr3_aa: CATSSGLAEHYEQYF
cdr3_nt: TGTGCCACCAGCAGCGGACTAGCGGAACATTACGAGCAGTACTTC

v_call: TRBV29-1
cdr3_length: 12
d_call: .
j_call: TRBJ2-7
clone_size: .
cdr3_aa: CSVGGATYEQYF
cdr3_nt: TGCAGCGTTGGGGGAGCAACCTACGAGCAGTACTTC

v_call: TRBV12-3/TRBV12-4
cdr3_length: 12
d_call: .
j_call: TRBJ1-1
clone_size: .
cdr3_aa: CASSSLNTEVFF
cdr3_nt: TGTGCCAGCAGTTCACTTAACACTGAAGTTTTCTTT

v_call: TRBV20-1
cdr3_length: 15
d_call: TRBD2
j_call: TRBJ2-7
clone_size: .
cdr3_aa: CSARDRSGGAYEQYF
cdr3_nt: TGCAGTGCTAGAGATAGGAGCGGGGGCGCCTACGAGCAGTACTTC

v_call: TRBV7-9
cdr3_length: 14
d_call: TRBD2
j_call: TRBJ2-5
clone_size: .
cdr3_aa: CASSSGLATETQYF
cdr3_nt: TGTGCCAGCAGCTCGGGACTAGCGACAGAGACCCAGTACTTC

v_call: TRBV7-2
cdr3_length: 16
d_call: TRBD2
j_call: TRBJ2-1
clone_size: .
cdr3_aa: CASSSSIGLAMNEQFF
cdr3_nt: TGTGCCAGCAGCTCTTCGATTGGACTAGCGATGAATGAGCAGTTCTTC

v_call: TRBV18
cdr3_length: 17
d_call: TRBD1
j_call: TRBJ2-4
clone_size: .
cdr3_aa: CASSLRGTGGGENIQYF
cdr3_nt: TGTGCCAGCTCACTTCGAGGGACAGGGGGTGGGGAAAACATTCAGTACTTC

v_call: TRBV28
cdr3_length: 12
d_call: .
j_call: TRBJ1-2
clone_size: .
cdr3_aa: CASAARPWGYTF
cdr3_nt: TGTGCCAGCGCCGCTCGGCCCTGGGGCTACACCTTC

v_call: TRBV29-1
cdr3_length: 13
d_call: TRBD1
j_call: TRBJ1-1
clone_size: few
cdr3_aa: CSAERTGGAEAFF
cdr3_nt: TGCAGCGCAGAAAGGACAGGGGGCGCTGAAGCTTTCTTT

v_call: TRBV20-1
cdr3_length: 13
d_call: .
j_call: TRBJ2-6
clone_size: few
cdr3_aa: CSARHSGANVLTF
cdr3_nt: TGCAGTGCTAGACACTCTGGGGCCAACGTCCTGACTTTC

v_call: TRBV15
cdr3_length: 17
d_call: TRBD1
j_call: TRBJ2-6
clone_size: .
cdr3_aa: CATSIGQGSSGANVLTF
cdr3_nt: TGTGCCACCAGCATAGGACAGGGGAGCTCTGGGGCCAACGTCCTGACTTTC

v_call: TRBV12-3/TRBV12-4
cdr3_length: 15
d_call: TRBD1
j_call: TRBJ2-2
clone_size: .
cdr3_aa: CASRAQGTNTGELFF
cdr3_nt: TGTGCCAGCAGGGCACAGGGGACAAACACCGGGGAGCTGTTTTTT

v_call: TRBV7-2
cdr3_length: 15
d_call: TRBD2
j_call: TRBJ2-1
clone_size: .
cdr3_aa: CASSLSGSSYKEQFF
cdr3_nt: TGTGCCAGCAGCTTAAGCGGGAGCTCCTACAAGGAGCAGTTCTTC

v_call: TRBV6-5
cdr3_length: 14
d_call: TRBD1
j_call: TRBJ2-1
clone_size: .
cdr3_aa: CASSKPQGAGEQFF
cdr3_nt: TGTGCCAGCAGCAAGCCCCAGGGGGCCGGTGAGCAGTTCTTC

v_call: TRBV29-1
cdr3_length: 15
d_call: TRBD1
j_call: TRBJ2-7
clone_size: few
cdr3_aa: CSADAWAGGVYEQYF
cdr3_nt: TGCAGCGCGGACGCGTGGGCAGGGGGCGTATACGAGCAGTACTTC

v_call: TRBV15
cdr3_length: 14
d_call: .
j_call: TRBJ2-1
clone_size: .
cdr3_aa: CATSGGEGYDEQFF
cdr3_nt: TGTGCCACCAGCGGGGGTGAGGGATACGATGAGCAGTTCTTC

v_call: TRBV7-7
cdr3_length: 15
d_call: TRBD1
j_call: TRBJ2-1
clone_size: .
cdr3_aa: CASSPRDRGWDEQFF
cdr3_nt: TGTGCCAGCAGCCCCCGGGACAGGGGTTGGGATGAGCAGTTCTTC

v_call: TRBV27
cdr3_length: 13
d_call: .
j_call: TRBJ2-7
clone_size: few
cdr3_aa: CASKFGGQDEQYF
cdr3_nt: TGTGCCAGCAAGTTCGGGGGGCAGGACGAGCAGTACTTC

v_call: TRBV20-1
cdr3_length: 14
d_call: .
j_call: TRBJ2-3
clone_size: .
cdr3_aa: CSAPNNRLPDTQYF
cdr3_nt: TGCAGTGCCCCAAATAACAGGCTGCCAGATACGCAGTATTTT

v_call: TRBV7-3
cdr3_length: 16
d_call: TRBD2
j_call: TRBJ2-3
clone_size: few
cdr3_aa: CASSLRPGLAGVTQYF
cdr3_nt: TGTGCCAGCAGCTTACGTCCGGGACTAGCGGGAGTTACGCAGTATTTT